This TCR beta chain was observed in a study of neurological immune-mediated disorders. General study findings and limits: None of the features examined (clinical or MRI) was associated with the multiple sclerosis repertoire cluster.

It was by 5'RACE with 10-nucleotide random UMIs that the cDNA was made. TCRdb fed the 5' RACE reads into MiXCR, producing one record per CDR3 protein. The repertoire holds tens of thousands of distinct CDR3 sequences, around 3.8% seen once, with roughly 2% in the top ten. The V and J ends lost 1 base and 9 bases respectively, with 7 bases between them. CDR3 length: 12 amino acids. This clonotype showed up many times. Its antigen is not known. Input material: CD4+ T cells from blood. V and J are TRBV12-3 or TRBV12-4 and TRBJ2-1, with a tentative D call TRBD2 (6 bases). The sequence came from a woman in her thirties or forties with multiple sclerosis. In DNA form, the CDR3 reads TGTGCCAGCAGTTTAGGGAGGGCTGAGCAGTTCTTC. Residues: CASSLGRAEQFF.